Listed here are 15 T cell receptor beta chains from one sample, sequenced in a study of cytomegalovirus exposure and HLA in healthy donors (dated by TCRdb to about 2017). Libraries were prepared through the immunoSEQ multiplex PCR assay. For the multiplex PCR, a mixture combining 60 forward primers for TCR Vbeta segments and 13 reverse primers for TCR Jbeta segments was used. TCRdb took over this immuneACCESS table, retaining in-frame rearrangements with V and J assigned. Such tables are incomplete; in checked studies, under half of the missing clones stem from an unresolved V gene, and the remainder is unexplained. A total of approximately 160,000 clones appear in this sample, more than 65% of them only once. 1.5% to 2% of the sample comes from the top ten. Material for sequencing was PBMCs. These TCRs come from a woman in her thirties in good health and CMV-seronegative.

CDR3 protein: CASSSTPPGSEQFF. The DNA of the CDR3 is TGTGCCAGCAGCTCCACCCCCCCCGGGAGTGAGCAGTTCTTC. The chain recombines TRBV4-2 with TRBJ2-1; D possibly corresponds to TRBD2 (6 bases). Germline V CDR1 and CDR2: LGHNA, YNFKEQ. The CDR3 is 14 residues long. The V end was cut by 5 bases, the J end by 9 bases, with 17 bases between.

The V call is TRBV4-3, the J call TRBJ1-1; possibly TRBD1 for D (6 bases). CDR3 size: 14 residues. V lost 3 bases, J lost 1 base, and 9 bases lay in between. The germline V gene encodes CDR1 LGHNA and CDR2 YSLEER. The CDR3 loop is CASSQDRRNTEAFF. Written as DNA, the CDR3 is TGCGCCAGCAGCCAGGACAGACGGAACACTGAAGCTTTCTTT.

Worth noting for this clone: One junction end does not reproduce the germline sequence, and a read error may be involved. V usage is TRBV7-9 and J usage is TRBJ1-4, with 10 bases that match TRBD1. Germline V lookup: CDR1 SEHNR, CDR2 FQNEAQ (reference sequence). The CDR3 length is 17 residues. As DNA, the CDR3 is TGTTCCAGCAGCTTGGACAGGGGGGTAGCGGCTAATGAAAAACTGTTTTTT. This sequence encodes CSSSLDRGVAANEKLFF. The full variable domain, rest sourced from reference TRBV7-9 and TRBJ1-4, is DTGVSQNPRHKITKRGQNVTFRCDPISEHNRLYWYRQTLGQGPEFLTYFQNEAQLEKSRLLSDRFSAERPKGSFSTLEIQRTEQGDSAMYLCSSSLDRGVAANEKLFFGSGTQLSVL.

The chain uses TRBV20-1 and TRBJ1-2; D unclear. The ends were cut back, 7 bases at V and 8 bases at J, with 14 bases in the middle. The CDR3 covers 11 residues. The V gene's germline CDR1 is DFQATT and CDR2 SNEGSKA (reference sequence). Here the CDR3 reads CSGLVNSGYTF. The CDR3 nucleotides are TGCAGTGGACTAGTGAATAGCGGCTACACCTTC.

The chain employs TRBV6-6 and TRBJ1-1; TRBD1 matches at 8 bases. The CDR3 has 15 residues. Germline V gene sequence: CDR1 MNHNY, CDR2 SVGAGI (reference sequence). V lost 6 bases and J lost 4; bases outside the gene matches: 10. CDR3 DNA: TGTGCCAGCAGCTGGGGGTCAGGGGGCAGCACTGAAGCTTTCTTT. Encoded protein: CASSWGSGGSTEAFF.

The rearrangement joins TRBV5-4 to TRBJ2-1, with 11 positions matching TRBD2. The V gene's germline CDR1 is SGHNT and CDR2 YYREEE (reference sequence). This CDR3 spans 16 amino acids. Trimming at V came to 1 base and at J to 1 base, leaving 1 base not matched to a gene. CDR3 amino acids: CASSLTSGSSYNEQFF. The CDR3 DNA reads TGTGCCAGCAGCTTGACTAGCGGGAGTTCCTACAATGAGCAGTTCTTC. Full variable domain (missing parts from reference TRBV5-4 and TRBJ2-1): ETGVTQSPTHLIKTRGQQVTLRCSSQSGHNTVSWYQQALGQGPQFIFQYYREEENGRGNFPPRFSGLQFPNYSSELNVNALELDDSALYLCASSLTSGSSYNEQFFGPGTRLTVL.

A few counts support this clone. This chain joins TRBV10-3 and TRBJ2-3, with 7 positions matching TRBD2. V shed 5 bases, J shed 11 bases, and the junction held 13 bases outside the gene matches. This CDR3 is built from 14 residues. Germline CDR1 and CDR2: ENHRY and SYGVKD. CDR3 DNA: TGTGCCATCAGTTTAGGGCCCGCAACGGGGGGGCAGTATTTT. Translating gives CAISLGPATGGQYF.

This clone was counted a few times. This chain connects TRBV10-3 to TRBJ2-6; 7 bases are shared with TRBD1. The junction had 2 bases not matched to a gene; V was cut back by 0 bases and J by 0 bases. The CDR3 length is 17 residues. The germline V gene has CDR1 ENHRY and CDR2 SYGVKD. The CDR3 protein is CAISESRTGSGANVLTF. DNA of the CDR3: TGTGCCATCAGTGAGTCCAGGACAGGCTCTGGGGCCAACGTCCTGACTTTC.

The chain is built from TRBV7-6 and TRBJ2-7, with 8 bases aligning to TRBD2. V shed 5 bases, J shed 1 base, and the junction held 4 bases outside the gene matches. The CDR3 loop spans 14 amino acids. Germline CDR1 is SGHVS and CDR2 is FNYEAQ. The CDR3 reads CASSLSGTSYEQYF. The CDR3 nucleotides read TGTGCCAGCAGCCTTAGCGGGACTTCCTACGAGCAGTACTTC.

This clone was detected once. The rearrangement joins TRBV5-6 to TRBJ1-2; TRBD1 matches 12 bases. Trimming at V came to 5 bases and at J to 4 bases, leaving 6 bases not matched to a gene. CDR3 length: 15 amino acids. The germline CDR1 and CDR2 sequences are SGHDT and YYEEEE. CDR3: CASSQPGQGAYGYTF. CDR3 nucleotide sequence: TGTGCCAGCAGTCAACCGGGACAGGGGGCCTATGGCTACACCTTC.

The V and J genes are TRBV15 and TRBJ1-2; unclear D gene. This CDR3 is 14 amino acids long. Germline V gene data show CDR1 as LNHNV and CDR2 as YYDKDF (reference sequence). The V and J ends lost 3 bases and 2 bases respectively, with 10 bases between them. The CDR3 DNA is TGTGCCACCAGCAGTTTCTCCGGGAACTATGGCTACACCTTC. Protein product: CATSSFSGNYGYTF.

The CDR3 here is CASSRVVSGSPLHF. The CDR3, as DNA: TGTGCCAGCAGCAGGGTTGTGAGTGGTTCACCCCTCCACTTT. The chain combines TRBV25-1 with TRBJ1-6; a possible D gene is TRBD1 (5 bases). Germline CDR1 and CDR2: MGHDK and SYGVNS. V was trimmed by 6 bases and J by 9 bases, leaving 15 bases between them. The CDR3 is 14 amino acids.

The chain employs TRBV9 and TRBJ1-1; the D gene is possibly TRBD1 (6 bases). Per the germline V gene, CDR1 is SGDLS and CDR2 is YYNGEE. The CDR3 is made up of 14 amino acids. Trimming pared 3 bases from V and 11 bases from J, leaving 20 bases between. The CDR3: CASSDREGGGRAFF. The CDR3 DNA sequence: TGTGCCAGCAGCGACAGGGAGGGGGGTGGAAGGGCTTTCTTT. The whole variable domain, filled in from reference TRBV9 and TRBJ1-1, reads DSGVTQTPKHLITATGQRVTLRCSPRSGDLSVYWYQQSLDQGLQFLIQYYNGEERAKGNILERFSAQQFPDLHSELNLSSLELGDSALYFCASSDREGGGRAFFGQGTRLTVV.

V and J are TRBV6-6 and TRBJ2-2; D call uncertain. The CDR3 spans 15 residues. V was cut by 4 bases and J by 1 base, with 10 bases left in between. CDR1 MNHNY and CDR2 SVGAGI come from the germline V gene (reference sequence). CDR3 amino acids: CASSFTHLNTGELFF. CDR3 DNA: TGTGCCAGCAGTTTCACCCACTTGAACACCGGGGAGCTGTTTTTT.

The chain links TRBV18 to TRBJ2-5; a weak D match, TRBD2 (6 bases). The CDR3 length is 15 residues. Germline V gene data show CDR1 as KGHSH and CDR2 as LQKENI. V was cut by 3 bases and J by 2 bases, with 13 bases left in between. This CDR3 reads CASSPLLSGQETQYF. In nucleotides, the CDR3 is TGTGCCAGCTCACCCCTACTCAGCGGGCAAGAGACCCAGTACTTC.